The 10 T cell receptor beta chains below come from one sample, sequenced in a study of OX40 agonist ivuxolimab in advanced cancers. Some clones are missing from TCRdb's copy, which holds only in-frame ones; the method was immunoSEQ multiplex PCR. The table shows some 54,000 clones, with 77% occurring only once. The specimen comprised CD4+ or CD8+ T cells sorted from blood, sampled in a trial of the OX40 agonist ivuxolimab. These receptors were taken from an adult with an advanced solid tumor such as melanoma, head and neck, liver or kidney cancer.

The V and J genes are TRBV5-1 and TRBJ2-5; no definite D call. CDR1 and CDR2 (germline): SGHRS, YFSETQ. This CDR3 contains 13 residues. V was trimmed by 0 bases and J by 5 bases, leaving 8 bases between them. CDR3 in DNA: TGCGCCAGCAGCTTGGGACAACTGGAGACCCAGTACTTC. Protein: CASSLGQLETQYF.

This sequence joins TRBV7-9 and TRBJ1-1, with 7 bases lining up with TRBD1. V was pared by 5 bases and J by 1 base, with 7 bases of the junction left unmatched. Germline CDR1 SEHNR, CDR2 FQNEAQ (reference sequence). The CDR3 spans 15 residues. Here the CDR3 reads CASSTRDSENTEAFF. CDR3 DNA sequence: TGTGCCAGCAGCACCCGGGACAGCGAGAACACTGAAGCTTTCTTT.

The chain couples TRBV2 to TRBJ1-2; D may be TRBD1 (5 bases). V gave up 2 bases and J gave up 4 bases, with 11 bases separating them. CDR3 length equals 14 residues. In germline, CDR1 is SNHLY, CDR2 FYNNEI. The CDR3 spells CASSELGGVYGYTF. CDR3 sequence (DNA): TGTGCCAGCAGTGAATTGGGGGGGGTCTATGGCTACACCTTC.

The genes are TRBV7-3 and TRBJ2-1, with D tentatively TRBD2 (5 bases). The CDR3 has 14 amino acids. Germline CDR1 and CDR2: SGHTA and FQGTGA. V was pared by 0 bases and J by 6 bases, with 9 bases between. The CDR3, as DNA: TGTGCCAGCAGCTTAACCCAGCGGATCAATGAGCAGTTCTTC. Amino acids: CASSLTQRINEQFF.

The chain employs TRBV19 and TRBJ1-4; D might be TRBD1 (6 bases). Germline lookup yields CDR1 LNHDA and CDR2 SQIVND (reference sequence). CDR3 size: 15 residues. The V end was cut by 5 bases, the J end by 8 bases, with 18 bases between. CDR3 nucleotides: TGTGCCAGTAGTCCCAGGGGACGGTGGGAGGAAAAACTGTTTTTT. This sequence encodes CASSPRGRWEEKLFF.

This rearrangement joins TRBV5-1 to TRBJ2-3, with D unresolved. This CDR3 has 14 amino acids. Germline CDR1 reads SGHRS; CDR2 reads YFSETQ. Between the trimmed V and J ends, which lost 5 bases and 2 bases, there was a span of 12 bases. CDR3 sequence: CASRDPGLTDTQYF. CDR3 coding DNA: TGCGCCAGCAGAGATCCGGGTCTCACAGATACGCAGTATTTT.

The chain joins TRBV19 to TRBJ1-1; a possible D gene is TRBD1 (6 bases). The CDR3 is 18 amino acids. Germline loops: CDR1 LNHDA, CDR2 SQIVND (reference sequence). The V end lost 4 bases, the J end lost 3 bases, and 24 bases lay between the germline ends. DNA for the CDR3: TGTGCCAGTAGTAGCCTTGGGGCAGGGGCCGAGTTAGACACTGAAGCTTTCTTT. Its translation is CASSSLGAGAELDTEAFF.

The rearrangement joins TRBV23-1 to TRBJ1-1; D is perhaps TRBD1 (6 bases). TRBV23-1 is assigned to the ORF class and has an uncertain function. Between the trimmed V and J ends, which lost 6 bases and 1 base, there was a span of 15 bases. The CDR3 covers 15 residues. Written as DNA, the CDR3 is TGCGCCAGCAGCCCTCCGGGACACCAGAACACTGAAGCTTTCTTT. Protein sequence: CASSPPGHQNTEAFF.

The rearrangement uses TRBV5-5 and TRBJ2-7; 9 positions match TRBD2. This CDR3 has 15 amino acids. The V gene's germline CDR1 is SGHKS and CDR2 YYEKEE (reference sequence). With V trimmed by 4 bases and J by 6 bases, 11 bases remained unmatched. The CDR3 DNA reads as TGTGCCAGCAGCCTGTCGGGCGGGAGGGGTCTCGAGCAGTACTTC. Encoded protein: CASSLSGGRGLEQYF.

CDR3 residues: CASSRDRGRGYTF. In DNA, the CDR3 is TGTGCCAGCAGTAGGGACAGGGGGCGCGGCTACACCTTC. The J gene is TRBJ1-2, the V gene TRBV6-5; the match to TRBD1 covers 12 bases. CDR1 and CDR2 (germline): MNHEY, SVGAGI. J lost 8 bases, V lost 5 bases, and 3 bases had no gene match. The CDR3 length is 13 residues.